Listed here are 9 T cell receptor beta chains from one sample, sequenced in a study of T-cell memory formation after mild COVID-19. TCRdb ran MiXCR on the 5' RACE reads and lists one entry per CDR3 protein. Of 220,000 or so distinct CDR3 sequences in the sample, just over 9.5% are singletons; the top ten hold 3.5% to 4%. Sequenced input: PBMCs or a T cell subset sorted from them (not recorded which). The receptors shown here come from a man aged 18 to 30 who had mild COVID-19 (a few samples of this study predate the infection). Cell type and time point are not known.

This clonotype occurred many times. V is TRBV5-1 and J is TRBJ2-4, with D possibly matching TRBD1 (6 bases). CDR3 size: 13 residues. The ends were cut back, 2 bases at V and 7 bases at J, with 10 bases in the middle. Germline V lookup: CDR1 SGHRS, CDR2 YFSETQ. CDR3 region: CASSFEQGNIQYF. The CDR3 DNA reads TGCGCCAGCAGCTTCGAGCAGGGGAACATTCAGTACTTC.

This clonotype was counted between two and nine times. The rearrangement joins TRBV2 to TRBJ1-2; 10 bases map to TRBD1. Losses at the gene ends were 5 bases for V and 6 bases for J; bases not matched to a gene: 6. CDR3 length: 14 amino acids. CDR1 is SNHLY, CDR2 FYNNEI, per germline. The CDR3 loop is CASSLTGGSDGYTF. The DNA of the CDR3 is TGTGCCAGCAGTTTGACAGGGGGCTCGGATGGCTACACCTTC. Drawing the rest from reference TRBV2 and TRBJ1-2, the complete variable domain is EPEVTQTPSHQVTQMGQEVILRCVPISNHLYFYWYRQILGQKVEFLVSFYNNEISEKSEIFDDQFSVERPDGSNFTLKIRSTKLEDSAMYFCASSLTGGSDGYTFGSGTRLTVV.

The V gene is TRBV6-2 or TRBV6-3, the J gene TRBJ1-1; D not resolved. The CDR3 contains 11 residues. Germline lookup yields CDR1 MNHEY and CDR2 SVGEGT. Trimming left V 6 bases short and J 11 bases short, with 13 bases between. The CDR3 nucleotides read TGTGCCAGCAGGAGGTCGGGTTTGGCTTTCTTT. Amino acid sequence: CASRRSGLAFF.

This chain connects TRBV4-1 to TRBJ1-5; the D gene is possibly TRBD1 (6 bases). The CDR3 has 16 residues. Germline-derived CDR1 and CDR2 are MGHRA and YSYEKL. The V end was cut by 3 bases, the J end by 7 bases, with 19 bases between. The CDR3 DNA reads as TGCGCCAGCAGCCAGCCCCGGAGGGGGGTGGAACAGCCCCAGCATTTT. It codes for CASSQPRRGVEQPQHF.

The sample holds many counts of this clonotype. The chain has TRBV15 and TRBJ1-2; possible D gene TRBD1, 5 bases. The CDR3 length is 15 residues. The germline V gene has CDR1 LNHNV and CDR2 YYDKDF (reference sequence). Trimming removed 2 bases from V and 3 bases from J, with 13 bases in between. The CDR3 bases are TGTGCCACCAGCAGAAACCGGGACTGGGACTATGGCTACACCTTC. Amino acid sequence: CATSRNRDWDYGYTF. Full variable domain (rest looked up from reference TRBV15 and TRBJ1-2): DAMVIQNPRYQVTQFGKPVTLSCSQTLNHNVMYWYQQKSSQAPKLLFHYYDKDFNNEADTPDNFQSRRPNTSFCFLDIRSPGLGDTAMYLCATSRNRDWDYGYTFGSGTRLTVV.

The chain employs TRBV11-1 and TRBJ2-6; TRBD1 matches at 7 bases. Germline values: CDR1 SGHAT, CDR2 FQDESV (reference sequence). The CDR3 is 14 amino acids. The ends lost 5 bases at V and 2 bases at J; junction bases unmatched: 0. This chain's CDR3 is CASSTGAGANVLTF. In DNA, the CDR3 is TGTGCCAGCAGCACAGGGGCTGGGGCCAACGTCCTGACTTTC.

There are many counts of this clonotype. J is TRBJ2-1 and V is TRBV7-2; possibly TRBD1 for D (5 bases). Trimming stripped 3 bases from V and 9 bases from J, with 18 bases between. This CDR3 region has 15 residues. In germline, CDR1 is SGHTA, CDR2 FQGNSA. The CDR3 region is CASSFQPDIYSEQFF. The CDR3 bases are TGTGCCAGCAGCTTTCAACCGGACATCTATAGTGAGCAGTTCTTC.

This clonotype has ten or more counts. The rearrangement links TRBV12-5 to TRBJ1-3; no clear D. V lost 6 bases and J 0 bases, leaving 6 bases between the germline ends. Germline V gene lookup returns CDR1 LGHNT and CDR2 FRNRAP. The length of the CDR3 is 13 residues. CDR3 nucleotides: TGTGCTAGTGGCGGGAGCTCTGGAAACACCATATATTTT. Translated, it gives CASGGSSGNTIYF. Supplemented by reference TRBV12-5 and TRBJ1-3, the full variable domain reads DARVTQTPRHKVTEMGQEVTMRCQPILGHNTVFWYRQTMMQGLELLAYFRNRAPLDDSGMPKDRFSAEMPDATLATLKIQPSEPRDSAVYFCASGGSSGNTIYFGEGSWLTVV.

The rearrangement uses TRBV3-1 and TRBJ1-6; unclear D gene. Per germline, CDR1 LGHDT and CDR2 YNNKEL (reference sequence). V lost 1 base to trimming and J lost 11 bases, with 6 bases between them. This CDR3 is 12 amino acids long. The CDR3 DNA is TGTGCCAGCAGCCAAGGGAAAGCACCCCTCCACTTT. Translation: CASSQGKAPLHF.